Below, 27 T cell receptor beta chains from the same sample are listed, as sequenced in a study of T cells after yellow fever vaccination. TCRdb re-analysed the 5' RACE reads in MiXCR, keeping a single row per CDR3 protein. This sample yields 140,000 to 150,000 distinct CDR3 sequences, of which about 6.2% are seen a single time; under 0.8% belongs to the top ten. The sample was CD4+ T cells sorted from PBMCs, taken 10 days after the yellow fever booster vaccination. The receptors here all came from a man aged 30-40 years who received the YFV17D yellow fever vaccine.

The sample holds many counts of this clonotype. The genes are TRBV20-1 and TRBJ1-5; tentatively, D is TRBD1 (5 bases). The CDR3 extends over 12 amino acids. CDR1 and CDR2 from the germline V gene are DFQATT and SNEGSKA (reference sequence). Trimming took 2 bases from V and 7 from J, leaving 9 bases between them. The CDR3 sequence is CSARQGLQPQHF. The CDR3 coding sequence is TGCAGTGCTAGACAGGGTTTGCAGCCCCAGCATTTT.

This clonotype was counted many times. The chain's CDR3 is CASSLEVLSEWADTQYF. The CDR3 DNA reads TGTGCCAGCAGCTTAGAAGTACTAAGCGAATGGGCAGATACGCAGTATTTT. The chain carries TRBV11-2 and TRBJ2-3, with D uncertain. Trimming shortened V by 0 bases and J by 4 bases, and 17 bases separated the two germline ends. The CDR3 runs to 17 residues. Looked up from germline, CDR1 is SGHAT and CDR2 is FQNNGV. Variable domain in full (rest from reference TRBV11-2 and TRBJ2-3): EAGVAQSPRYKIIEKRQSVAFWCNPISGHATLYWYQQILGQGPKLLIQFQNNGVVDDSQLPKDRFSAERLKGVDSTLKIQPAKLEDSAVYLCASSLEVLSEWADTQYFGPGTRLTVL.

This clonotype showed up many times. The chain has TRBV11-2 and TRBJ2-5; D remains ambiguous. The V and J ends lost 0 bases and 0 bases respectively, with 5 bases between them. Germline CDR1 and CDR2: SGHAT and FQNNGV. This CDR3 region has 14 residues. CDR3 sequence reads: CASSLDPHQETQYF. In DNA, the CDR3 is TGTGCCAGCAGCTTAGATCCTCACCAAGAGACCCAGTACTTC.

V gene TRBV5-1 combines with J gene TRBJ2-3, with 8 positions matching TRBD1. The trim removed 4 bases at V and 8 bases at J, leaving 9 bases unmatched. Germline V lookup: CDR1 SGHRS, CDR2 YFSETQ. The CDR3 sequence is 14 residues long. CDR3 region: CASSPGQEKGTQYF. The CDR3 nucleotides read TGCGCCAGCAGCCCGGGACAGGAGAAGGGTACGCAGTATTTT.

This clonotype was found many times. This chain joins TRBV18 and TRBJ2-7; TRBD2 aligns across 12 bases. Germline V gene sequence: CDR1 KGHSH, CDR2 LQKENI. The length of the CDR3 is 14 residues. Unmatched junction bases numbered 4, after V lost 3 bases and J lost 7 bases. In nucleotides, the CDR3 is TGTGCCAGCTCACCGACTAGCGGGAGAGAAGAGCAGTACTTC. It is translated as CASSPTSGREEQYF.

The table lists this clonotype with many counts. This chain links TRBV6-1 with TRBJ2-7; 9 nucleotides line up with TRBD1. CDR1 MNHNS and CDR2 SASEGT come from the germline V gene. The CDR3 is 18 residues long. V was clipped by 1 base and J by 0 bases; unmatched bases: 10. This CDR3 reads CASSEDRDRVPSSYEQYF. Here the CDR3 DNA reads TGTGCCAGCAGTGAAGACCGGGACAGGGTCCCAAGCTCCTACGAGCAGTACTTC.

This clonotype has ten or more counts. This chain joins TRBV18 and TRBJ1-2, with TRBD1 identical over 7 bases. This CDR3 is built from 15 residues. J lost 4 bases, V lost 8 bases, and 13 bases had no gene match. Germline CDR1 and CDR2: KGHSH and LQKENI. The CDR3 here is CASRGTEGVGYGYTF. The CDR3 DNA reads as TGTGCCAGCCGAGGGACAGAAGGGGTCGGCTATGGCTACACCTTC.

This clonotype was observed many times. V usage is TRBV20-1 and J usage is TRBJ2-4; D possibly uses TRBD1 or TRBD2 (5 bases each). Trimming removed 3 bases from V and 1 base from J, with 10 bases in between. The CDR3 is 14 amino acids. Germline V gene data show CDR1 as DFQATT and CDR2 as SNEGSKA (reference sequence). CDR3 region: CSARGESAKNIQYF. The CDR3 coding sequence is TGCAGTGCTAGGGGGGAGTCGGCCAAAAACATTCAGTACTTC.

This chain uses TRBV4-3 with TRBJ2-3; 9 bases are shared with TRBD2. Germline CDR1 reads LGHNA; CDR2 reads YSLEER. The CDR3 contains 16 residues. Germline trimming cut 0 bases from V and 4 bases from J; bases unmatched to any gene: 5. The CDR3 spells CASSQEKAGGADTQYF. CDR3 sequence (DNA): TGCGCCAGCAGCCAAGAAAAAGCGGGAGGAGCAGATACGCAGTATTTT.

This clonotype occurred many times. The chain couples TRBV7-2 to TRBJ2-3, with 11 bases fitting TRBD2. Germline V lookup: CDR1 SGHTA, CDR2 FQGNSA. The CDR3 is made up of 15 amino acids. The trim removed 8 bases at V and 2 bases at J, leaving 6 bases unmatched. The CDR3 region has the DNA TGTGCCAGCTTTAGCGGGAGGGCTTACACAGATACGCAGTATTTT. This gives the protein CASFSGRAYTDTQYF. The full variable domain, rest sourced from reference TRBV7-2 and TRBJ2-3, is GAGVSQSPSNKVTEKGKDVELRCDPISGHTALYWYRQSLGQGLEFLIYFQGNSAPDKSGLPSDRFSAERTGGSVSTLTIQRTQQEDSAVYLCASFSGRAYTDTQYFGPGTRLTVL.

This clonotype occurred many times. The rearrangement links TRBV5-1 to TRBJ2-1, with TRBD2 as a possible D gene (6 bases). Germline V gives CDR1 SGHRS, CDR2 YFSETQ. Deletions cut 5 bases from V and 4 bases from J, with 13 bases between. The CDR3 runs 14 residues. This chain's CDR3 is CASRGDSTYNEQFF. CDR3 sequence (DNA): TGCGCCAGCAGGGGGGACTCCACATACAATGAGCAGTTCTTC.

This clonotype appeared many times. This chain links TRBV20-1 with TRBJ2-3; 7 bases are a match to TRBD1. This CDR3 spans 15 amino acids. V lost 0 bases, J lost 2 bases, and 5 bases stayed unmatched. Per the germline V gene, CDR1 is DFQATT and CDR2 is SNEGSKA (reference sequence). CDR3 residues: CSARDGQAPTDTQYF. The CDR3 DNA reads TGCAGTGCTAGAGACGGACAGGCCCCCACAGATACGCAGTATTTT.

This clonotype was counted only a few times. CDR3 sequence: CSARTGEVEKLFF. The DNA of the CDR3 is TGCAGTGCTAGAACAGGGGAGGTAGAAAAACTGTTTTTT. The J gene is TRBJ1-4, the V gene TRBV20-1; 7 bases match TRBD1. The CDR3 is made up of 13 amino acids. The germline gives CDR1 DFQATT, CDR2 SNEGSKA (reference sequence). V lost 2 bases, J lost 8 bases, and 5 bases stayed unmatched.

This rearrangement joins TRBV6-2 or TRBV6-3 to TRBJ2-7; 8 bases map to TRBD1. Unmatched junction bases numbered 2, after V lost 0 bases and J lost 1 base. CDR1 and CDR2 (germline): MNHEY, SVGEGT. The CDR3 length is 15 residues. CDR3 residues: CASSYSGTGSYEQYF. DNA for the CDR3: TGTGCCAGCAGTTACTCAGGGACAGGATCCTACGAGCAGTACTTC.

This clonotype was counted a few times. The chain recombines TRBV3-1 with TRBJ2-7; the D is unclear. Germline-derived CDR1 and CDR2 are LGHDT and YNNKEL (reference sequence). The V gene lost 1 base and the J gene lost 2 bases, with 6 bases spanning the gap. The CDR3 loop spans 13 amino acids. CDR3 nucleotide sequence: TGTGCCAGCAGCCAAGGACACACCTACGAGCAGTACTTC. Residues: CASSQGHTYEQYF.

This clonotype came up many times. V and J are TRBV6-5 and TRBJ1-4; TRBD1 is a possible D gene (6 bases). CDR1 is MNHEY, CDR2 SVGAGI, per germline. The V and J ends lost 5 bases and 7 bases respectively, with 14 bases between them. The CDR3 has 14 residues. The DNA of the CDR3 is TGTGCCAGCAGTCGTTTGGGGGGCAGTGAAAAACTGTTTTTT. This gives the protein CASSRLGGSEKLFF.

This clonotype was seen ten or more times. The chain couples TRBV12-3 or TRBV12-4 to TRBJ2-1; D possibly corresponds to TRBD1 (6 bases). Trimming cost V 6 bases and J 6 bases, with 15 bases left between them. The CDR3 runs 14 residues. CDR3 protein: CASRPSTGRNEQFF. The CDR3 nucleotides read TGTGCCAGCAGACCCTCCACAGGGCGCAATGAGCAGTTCTTC.

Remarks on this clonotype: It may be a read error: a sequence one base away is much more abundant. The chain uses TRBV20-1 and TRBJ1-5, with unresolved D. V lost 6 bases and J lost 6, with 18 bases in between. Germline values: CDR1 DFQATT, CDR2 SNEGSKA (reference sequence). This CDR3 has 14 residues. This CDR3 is CSASRMPEGQPQHF. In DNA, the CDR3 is TGCAGTGCCTCGCGCATGCCGGAGGGTCAGCCCCAGCATTTT.

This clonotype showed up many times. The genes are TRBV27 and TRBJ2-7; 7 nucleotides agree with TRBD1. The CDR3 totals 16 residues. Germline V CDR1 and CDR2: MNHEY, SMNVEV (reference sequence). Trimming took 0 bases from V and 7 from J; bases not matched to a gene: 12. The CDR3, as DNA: TGTGCCAGCAGTTTATCCTTCCAGGGGGTGTGGGAGGAGCAGTACTTC. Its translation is CASSLSFQGVWEEQYF.

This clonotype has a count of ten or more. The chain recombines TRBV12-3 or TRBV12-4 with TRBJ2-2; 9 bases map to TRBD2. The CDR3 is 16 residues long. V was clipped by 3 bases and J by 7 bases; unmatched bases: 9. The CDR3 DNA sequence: TGTGCCAGCAGTTTTCGCCGACTAGCGGAGGGCGGGGAGCTGTTTTTT. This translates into CASSFRRLAEGGELFF.

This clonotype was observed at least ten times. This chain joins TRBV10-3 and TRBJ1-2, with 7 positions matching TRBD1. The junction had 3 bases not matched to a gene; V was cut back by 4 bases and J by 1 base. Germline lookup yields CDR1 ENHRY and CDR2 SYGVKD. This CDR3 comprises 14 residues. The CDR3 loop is CAISAGQLNYGYTF. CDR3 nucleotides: TGTGCCATCAGTGCGGGACAGCTTAACTATGGCTACACCTTC.

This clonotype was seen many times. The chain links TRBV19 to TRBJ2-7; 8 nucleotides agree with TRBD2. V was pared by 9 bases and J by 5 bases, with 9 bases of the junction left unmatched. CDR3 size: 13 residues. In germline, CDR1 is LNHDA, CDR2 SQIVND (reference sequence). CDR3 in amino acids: CASRREGRNEQYF. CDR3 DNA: TGTGCCAGCAGACGGGAGGGCCGTAACGAGCAGTACTTC.

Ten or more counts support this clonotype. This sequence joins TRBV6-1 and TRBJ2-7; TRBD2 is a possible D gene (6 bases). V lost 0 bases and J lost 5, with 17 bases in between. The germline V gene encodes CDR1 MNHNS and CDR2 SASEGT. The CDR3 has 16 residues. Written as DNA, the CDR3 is TGTGCCAGCAGTGAAGCCCCGGGAGCAGCGGGCCACGAGCAGTACTTC. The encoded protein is CASSEAPGAAGHEQYF.

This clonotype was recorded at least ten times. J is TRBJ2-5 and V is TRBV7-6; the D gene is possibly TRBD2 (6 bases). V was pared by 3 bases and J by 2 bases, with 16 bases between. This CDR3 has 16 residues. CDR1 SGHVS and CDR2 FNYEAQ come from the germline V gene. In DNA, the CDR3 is TGTGCCAGCAGCTTCACCGGACTAACCCCGCAAGAGACCCAGTACTTC. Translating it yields CASSFTGLTPQETQYF.

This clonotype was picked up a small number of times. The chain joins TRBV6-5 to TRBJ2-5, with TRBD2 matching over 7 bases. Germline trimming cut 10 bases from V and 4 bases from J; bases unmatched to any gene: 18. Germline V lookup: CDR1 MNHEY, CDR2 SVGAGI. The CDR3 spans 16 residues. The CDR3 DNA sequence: TGTGCCACCTCGCGTGCGGGAGATGAGTCTAGAGAGACCCAGTACTTC. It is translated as CATSRAGDESRETQYF.

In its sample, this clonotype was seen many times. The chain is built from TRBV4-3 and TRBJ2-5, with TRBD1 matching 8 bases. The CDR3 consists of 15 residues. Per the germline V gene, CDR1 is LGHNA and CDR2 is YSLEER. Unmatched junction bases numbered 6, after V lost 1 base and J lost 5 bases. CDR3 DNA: TGCGCCAGCAGCCAAGGACAGGGGAATGTGGAGACCCAGTACTTC. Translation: CASSQGQGNVETQYF.

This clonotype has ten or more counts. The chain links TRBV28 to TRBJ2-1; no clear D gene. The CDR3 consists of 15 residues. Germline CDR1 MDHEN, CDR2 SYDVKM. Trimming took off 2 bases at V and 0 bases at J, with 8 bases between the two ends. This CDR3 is CASSLEGYSYNEQFF. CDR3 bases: TGTGCCAGCAGTTTAGAAGGATACTCCTACAATGAGCAGTTCTTC.